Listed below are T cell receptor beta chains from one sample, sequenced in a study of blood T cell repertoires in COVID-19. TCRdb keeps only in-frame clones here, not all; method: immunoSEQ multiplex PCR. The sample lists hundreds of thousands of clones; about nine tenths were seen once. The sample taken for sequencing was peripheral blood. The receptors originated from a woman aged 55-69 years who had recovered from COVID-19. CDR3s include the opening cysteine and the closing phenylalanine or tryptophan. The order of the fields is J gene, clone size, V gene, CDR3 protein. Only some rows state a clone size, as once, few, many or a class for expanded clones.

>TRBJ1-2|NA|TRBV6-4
CASSESPGPYGYTF
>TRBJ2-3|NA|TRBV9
CASSSGVLQQYF
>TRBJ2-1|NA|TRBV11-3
CASRGGGDHNEQFF
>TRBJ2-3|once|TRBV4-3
CASSSRVPDTQYF
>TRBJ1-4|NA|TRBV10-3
CAIGTGSSNEKLFF
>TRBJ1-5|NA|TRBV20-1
CSASQRGPQHF
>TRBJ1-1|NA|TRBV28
CASRQGTGFTEAFF
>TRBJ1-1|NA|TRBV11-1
CASTRGGMNTEAFF
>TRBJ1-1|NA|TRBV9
CASSPLGGETEAFF
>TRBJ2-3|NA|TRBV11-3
CASSLAGQTTRDTQYF
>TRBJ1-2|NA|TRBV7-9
CASSLGLETDGYTF
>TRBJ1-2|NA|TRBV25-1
CASSEKWGRASNYGYTF
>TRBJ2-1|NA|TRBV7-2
CASSRQGGNEQFF
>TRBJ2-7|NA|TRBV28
CASSLGLYEQYF
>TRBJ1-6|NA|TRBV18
CASSRGTENSPLHF
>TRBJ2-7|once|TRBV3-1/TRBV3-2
CASSFDRFSYEQYF
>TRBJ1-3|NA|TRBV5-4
CASHLGGSGNTIYF
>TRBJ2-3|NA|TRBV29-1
CSVEGDKSTDTQYF
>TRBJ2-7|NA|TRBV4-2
CASSHSREQYF
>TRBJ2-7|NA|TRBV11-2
CASSLDNGGEQYF
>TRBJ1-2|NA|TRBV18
CASSPNQGADYGYTF